This is a list of T cell receptor beta chains from one sample in a study of T cell changes during pregnancy in multiple sclerosis. TCRdb's copy holds only in-frame clones and misses some; the assay was immunoSEQ multiplex PCR. The table shows roughly 42,000 clones, with about 90% occurring only once. The input for sequencing was CD4+ T cells from peripheral blood mononuclear cells, taken before pregnancy. These TCRs come from a female donor with multiple sclerosis, enrolled in a pregnancy study. The CDR3 runs from the conserved cysteine through the conserved F or W. D genes are given only for firm matches. The size of a clone is reported for some rows only, either as once, few or many, or as a class for expanded clones.

TRBV5-8	-	TRBJ2-2	TRBD2	TGTGCCAGCAGCTTGGGACTAGCGGACACCGGGGAGCTGTTTTTT	CASSLGLADTGELFF
TRBV9	-	TRBJ2-3	-	TGTGCCAGCAGCGTAGCGGTCACAGATACGCAGTATTTT	CASSVAVTDTQYF
TRBV5-8	-	TRBJ1-1	TRBD1	TGTGCCAGCAGCTTCCCCAGGACAGGGGGAACTGAAGCTTTCTTT	CASSFPRTGGTEAFF
TRBV4-2	once	TRBJ2-7	-	TGTGCCAGCAGCCAAAATCTAGCGCGAGAGCAGTACTTC	CASSQNLAREQYF
TRBV9	-	TRBJ1-2	TRBD1	TGTGCCAGCAGCGTATCCCAACCGGACAGGGTAAATGGCTACACCTTC	CASSVSQPDRVNGYTF
TRBV11-3	-	TRBJ2-5	-	TGTGCCAGCAGCTCGAACTCAGAGACCCAGTACTTC	CASSSNSETQYF
TRBV10-2	-	TRBJ1-4	-	TGCGCCAGCAGTGGCCCTCTGGGCGGGGGTAATGAAAAACTGTTTTTT	CASSGPLGGGNEKLFF
TRBV18	-	TRBJ1-3	TRBD1	TGTGCCAGCTCACCTCCGACAGGGCTTGGCGGAAACACCATATATTTT	CASSPPTGLGGNTIYF
TRBV7-2	-	TRBJ2-7	TRBD1	TGTGCCAGCAGCACAGGGGGACAGGGCATCTTGGAGCAGTACTTC	CASSTGGQGILEQYF
TRBV7-9	-	TRBJ1-2	-	TGTGCCAGCACCTCCGGTCTTGAGGGCGGGAGCTATGGCTACACCTTC	CASTSGLEGGSYGYTF
TRBV4-3	once	TRBJ2-3	-	TGCGCCAGCAGCCAAGATCATGTCAGCGGCTCTAGCACAGATACGCAGTATTTT	CASSQDHVSGSSTDTQYF
TRBV10-1	-	TRBJ1-2	-	TGCGCCAGCGTAAGGGGCTATGGCTACACCTTC	CASVRGYGYTF
TRBV11-3	-	TRBJ2-2	-	TGTGCCAGCAGCCCCCGGTCAGCGGACACCGGGGAGCTGTTTTTT	CASSPRSADTGELFF
TRBV5-1	-	TRBJ1-4	-	TGCGCCAGCAGCTTGGACAGGGCAACTAATGAAAAACTGTTTTTT	CASSLDRATNEKLFF
TRBV7-2	-	TRBJ1-5	-	TGTGCCAGCAGCTCCGGAAGGGCAGGGGTTGGTCAGCCCCAGCATTTT	CASSSGRAGVGQPQHF
TRBV4-3	few	TRBJ1-1	-	TGCGCCAGCAGCCAAGAGGGGAGGGAAGCTTTCTTT	CASSQEGREAFF
TRBV19	-	TRBJ2-5	-	TGTGCCAGTAGTTTTCAGGGTGGGGAGACCCAGTACTTC	CASSFQGGETQYF
TRBV14	-	TRBJ2-1	-	TGTGCCAGCAGCCCGGGGTCGCGTGAGCAGTTCTTC	CASSPGSREQFF
TRBV5-4	-	TRBJ1-5	TRBD1	TGTGCCAGCAGCTTGGGGGGGACAGGGGGCAGGAGAGGCAATCAGCCCCAGCATTTT	CASSLGGTGGRRGNQPQHF
TRBV9	-	TRBJ1-5	TRBD1	TGTGCCAGCAGCATCGGACAGGATCAGCCCCAGCATTTT	CASSIGQDQPQHF
TRBV10-3	once	TRBJ1-2	-	TGTGCCATCAGGGCAGAAGCTAACTATGGCTACACCTTC	CAIRAEANYGYTF
TRBV6-4	-	TRBJ1-5	TRBD1	TGTGCCAGCAGCGTCACAGGGGGCTTCAATCAGCCCCAGCATTTT	CASSVTGGFNQPQHF
TRBV6-5	-	TRBJ2-7	-	TGTGCCAGCAGTTACCGCTGGTCAGGGGGGTACGAGCAGTACTTC	CASSYRWSGGYEQYF
TRBV20-1	-	TRBJ1-1	-	TGCAGTGCTGGCCAACCAACTGAAGCTTTCTTT	CSAGQPTEAFF
TRBV6-5	few	TRBJ1-2	TRBD1	TGTGCCAGCAGGGGGACAGGGGGAAACTATGGCTACACCTTC	CASRGTGGNYGYTF
TRBV7-2	-	TRBJ1-2	TRBD1	TGTGCCAGCAGCGTACAGGGGGTCTATGGCTACACCTTC	CASSVQGVYGYTF
TRBV5-4	-	TRBJ2-3	-	TGTGCCAGCAGTAAGAAGGAAGGGGGAAGCACAGATACGCAGTATTTT	CASSKKEGGSTDTQYF